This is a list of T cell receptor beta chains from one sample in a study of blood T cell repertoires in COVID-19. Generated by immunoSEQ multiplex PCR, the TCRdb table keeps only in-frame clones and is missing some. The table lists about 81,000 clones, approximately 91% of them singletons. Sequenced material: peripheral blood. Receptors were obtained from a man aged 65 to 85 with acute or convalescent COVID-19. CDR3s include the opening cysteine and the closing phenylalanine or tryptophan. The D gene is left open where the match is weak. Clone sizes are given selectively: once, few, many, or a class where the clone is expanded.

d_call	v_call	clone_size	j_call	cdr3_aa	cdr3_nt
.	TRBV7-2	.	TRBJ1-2	CASSPNGRAPSGYTF	TGTGCCAGCAGCCCCAACGGGAGGGCGCCGAGTGGCTACACCTTC
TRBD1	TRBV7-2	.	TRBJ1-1	CASTGTGSLNTEAFF	TGTGCCAGTACCGGGACAGGGAGTTTGAACACTGAAGCTTTCTTT
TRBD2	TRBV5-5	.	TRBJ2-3	CASRQTSGSDTQYF	TGTGCCAGCAGACAGACTAGCGGGTCGGATACGCAGTATTTT
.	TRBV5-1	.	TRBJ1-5	CASRRDTKYNQPQHF	TGCGCCAGCAGACGAGACACGAAATACAATCAGCCCCAGCATTTT
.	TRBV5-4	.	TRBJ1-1	CASSLEGSPTAFF	TGTGCCAGCAGCTTGGAGGGGTCCCCGACGGCTTTCTTT
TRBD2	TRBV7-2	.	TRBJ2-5	CASSSPSGGVSETQYF	TGTGCCAGCAGCTCGCCTAGCGGGGGGGTCTCAGAGACCCAGTACTTC
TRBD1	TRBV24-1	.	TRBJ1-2	CATRTGQGLYGYTF	TGTGCCACCAGGACGGGACAGGGCCTCTATGGCTACACCTTC
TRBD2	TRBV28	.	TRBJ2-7	CASSKAGDHYEQYF	TGTGCCAGCAGTAAAGCGGGGGATCACTACGAGCAGTACTTC
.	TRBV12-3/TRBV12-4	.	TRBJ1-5	CASSFTYRPQHF	TGTGCCAGCAGTTTTACCTATCGACCCCAGCATTTT
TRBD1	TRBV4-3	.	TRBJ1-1	CASSQWTGHQNTEAFF	TGCGCCAGCAGCCAATGGACAGGGCACCAGAACACTGAAGCTTTCTTT
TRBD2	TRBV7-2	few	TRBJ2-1	CASSSDRTSVHNEQFF	TGTGCCAGCAGCTCCGACCGGACTAGCGTTCACAATGAGCAGTTCTTC
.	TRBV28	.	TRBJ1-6	CASRTTENSPLHF	TGTGCCAGCAGGACGACAGAGAATTCACCCCTCCACTTT
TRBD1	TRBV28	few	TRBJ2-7	CASSRTGTGGREQYF	TGTGCCAGCAGTCGTACCGGGACAGGGGGTCGGGAGCAGTACTTC
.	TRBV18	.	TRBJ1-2	CASSPDSSYGYTF	TGTGCCAGCTCACCGGACAGTTCCTATGGCTACACCTTC
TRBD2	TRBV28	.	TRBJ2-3	CASSPGLAGTGTQYF	TGTGCCAGCAGTCCAGGACTAGCGGGAACGGGGACGCAGTATTTT
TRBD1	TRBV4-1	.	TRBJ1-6	CASSQEPFKGQGYSPLHF	TGCGCCAGCAGCCAAGAGCCTTTTAAGGGACAGGGGTACTCACCCCTCCACTTT
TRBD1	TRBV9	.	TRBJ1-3	CASSVGGQGSGNTIYF	TGTGCCAGCAGCGTCGGGGGACAGGGATCTGGAAACACCATATATTTT
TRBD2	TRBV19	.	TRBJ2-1	CASSRLAGVGNEQFF	TGTGCCAGTTCGAGACTAGCGGGAGTAGGCAATGAGCAGTTCTTC
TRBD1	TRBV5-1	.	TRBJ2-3	CASSPRQGRPDTQYF	TGCGCCAGCAGCCCGCGACAGGGCAGGCCAGATACGCAGTATTTT
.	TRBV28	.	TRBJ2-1	CASSWPQERSYNEQFF	TGTGCCAGCAGTTGGCCCCAAGAGCGGTCCTACAATGAGCAGTTCTTC
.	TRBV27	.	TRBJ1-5	CASSFGRLSNQPQHF	TGTGCCAGCAGTTTCGGCAGGCTTAGCAATCAGCCCCAGCATTTT
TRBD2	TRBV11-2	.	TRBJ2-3	CASSWGLATDTQYF	TGTGCCAGCAGCTGGGGACTAGCTACAGATACGCAGTATTTT
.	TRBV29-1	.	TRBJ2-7	CSVGDGSLYEQYF	TGCAGCGTTGGAGACGGGAGCCTCTACGAGCAGTACTTC